This TCR beta chain is drawn from a study of CD8 T cells in ankylosing spondylitis (dated by TCRdb to about 2017). About the investigation overall: T cell receptor beta repertoires were profiled in healthy donors and ankylosing spondylitis patients so that disease-linked TCR variants could be found. In total, the full study cohort was made up of about 99 healthy donors and some 26 ankylosing spondylitis patients. Peripheral blood was sampled, and synovial fluid was also collected from ankylosing spondylitis patients. The investigation overall reported the following: The disease-linked clones were reported to be significantly enriched in matched synovial fluid samples from ankylosing spondylitis patients. Some motif variants were previously reported in synovial fluid and blood of reactive arthritis patients, suggesting common disease-initiation mechanisms. A TCR beta motif of about eight highly homologous amino acid variants appeared characteristic of blood from ankylosing spondylitis patients. In peripheral blood, the disease-linked clones were found at relatively low frequencies and had a CD8+ phenotype.

This clonotype was counted a few times. Its antigen has not been determined. It has no much larger one-base neighbor in the sample; base qualities were not kept. V and J are truncated by 7 bases and 4 bases respectively, leaving an intervening sequence of 10 bases. The CDR1 and CDR2 encoded by the germline V gene are SQVTM and ANQGSEA. Including cysteine and phenylalanine, the CDR3 has 12 amino acids. Only CDR3 DNA is held: 36 bases, read in frame from base 1. The instrument given in TCRdb is Illumina HiSeq 2500. TCR beta libraries were prepared by quantitative 5'-RACE with molecular barcodes. Per the authors' processing: Disease-linked TCR variants were identified with a new computational method built on a probabilistic model of VDJ rearrangement. The public reads were quality trimmed at Q25 with fastp and then assembled into clones with MiXCR by TCRdb, keeping productive beta chains. For every CDR3 protein sequence, its rows merge into one entry that carries the most common genes and DNA. For this entry, the V and J calls and clone size follow TCRdb and not the study's own pipeline. In all, the sample holds around 300,000 distinct CDR3 sequences, and about 15% of those were seen once. The ten top clones hold roughly 0.99% of the sample.

Rearrangement joined TRBV29-1 to TRBJ1-4, with the D gene uncertain. This TCR came from a male donor with ankylosing spondylitis or in good health (not recorded which). Sequencing was done on a sample of blood, either unsorted or a sorted T cell fraction (not recorded which). The nucleotide sequence reads TGCAGCGCCCAATCCGATAATGAAAAACTGTTTTTT. The translation is CSAQSDNEKLFF.